Sequencing of this TCR beta chain was carried out in a study of brain metastases from non-small cell lung cancer. Points from the study as a whole: In about 62% of brain metastases, T-cell clones were expanded compared with matched primary tumors. Fewer infiltrating T cells were found in brain metastases than primaries. Brain metastases shared most TCR repertoire with primaries, with sparse T cells.

Only in-frame clones appear in the TCRdb table, and some are missing; sequencing was by immunoSEQ multiplex PCR. The sample contains approximately 4,100 clones, about 85% of which appear only once. This clone occurred once. Antigen specificity is unknown. Sequencing was carried out using primary lung tumor tissue. The TCR comes from a donor at least 40 years old with non-small cell lung cancer.

CDR3 residues: CASSLVPLGGNTQYF. The DNA of the CDR3 is TGTGCCAGCAGCTTAGTACCCCTGGGCGGAAATACGCAGTATTTT. The chain employs TRBV7-2 and TRBJ2-3; no clear D. The CDR3 is 15 residues long. In germline, CDR1 is SGHTA, CDR2 FQGNSA. V gave up 1 base and J gave up 7 bases, with 15 bases separating them.